This TCR beta chain was captured by sequencing in a study of blood T cell repertoires in COVID-19. Followed longitudinally, the Seattle patients had been enrolled during active infection. CDR1 and CDR2 (germline): MDHEN, SYDVKM. The CDR3 extends over 15 amino acids. The junction had 3 bases not matched to a gene; V was cut back by 1 base and J by 4 bases. The method was immunoSEQ multiplex PCR; TCRdb's version includes in-frame clones alone and lacks a portion of them. Of 270,000 or so clones in the sample, approximately 84% were seen once. The TCR originated in a human donor with COVID-19, enrolled during active disease. The donor label of this sample is uncertain. This chain connects TRBV28 to TRBJ2-1; 8 nucleotides align to TRBD2. The specimen sequenced was peripheral blood. CDR3 sequence reads: CASSLSSGLYNEQFF. The CDR3 region has the DNA TGTGCCAGCAGTTTATCTAGCGGGTTGTACAATGAGCAGTTCTTC.